This TCR beta chain was identified in a study of shared clonotypes between healthy human individuals (dated by TCRdb to 2020 to 2021). Looking at the study overall: The cohort included three men and a couple of women between 18 and 49 years of age. For each donor, three plates each were used for CD4 naive and CD4 memory, two plates were used for CD8 naive, and one plate was used for CD8 memory. The study deeply sequenced blood TCR repertoires of five healthy adults to estimate repertoire size and the extent of clonotype sharing between individuals. To increase sequencing depth and limit assay-specific biases, TCR repertoire library preparation and sequencing were carried out by different laboratories using diverse techniques. Per donor, leukapheresis produced somewhere between about 0.8 and 9 billion PBMCs. Study-wide conclusions, independent of this receptor: Only blood was sampled, and tissue TCR repertoires likely differ from those in blood. Compared with non-shared clonotypes, clonotypes shared by all four sorted-subset donors had higher generation probabilities. Across a handful of donors, about 5.2% of naive CD4, approximately 3.6% of naive CD8, 2.3% of memory CD4, and approximately 0.4% of memory CD8 clonotypes were shared. Naive subsets generally had larger estimated clonotype richness than memory subsets did. Incomplete sequencing was indicated by rarefaction of sorted-subset datasets, despite the large sequencing depth. Pairwise subsampling indicated that sequencing depth was expected to affect the degree of clonotype sharing among donors. The genetic and exposure-history diversity represented was limited by the small number of donors.

This clone was detected only a few times. Its cognate antigen has yet to be identified. It has no much larger one-base neighbor in the sample; base qualities were not kept. Using the deep immunoSEQ assay, TCR CDR3 regions were amplified from genomic DNA by multiplex PCR. Extracted genomic DNA from each cell subset was spread evenly across all wells of several immunoSEQ 96-well plates, with each plate serving as a replicate. For sorted subsets, 150 to 200 ng genomic DNA, equal to some 30,000 T cell genomes, was loaded into each replicate PCR. Purified libraries were quantified with a Qubit 3.0 fluorometer, sized on a Bioanalyzer 2100, and re-quantified with the KAPA Library Quantification kit. A separate single-read 150-cycle Illumina NextSeq 550 flow cell was used to sequence each immunoSEQ 96-well plate. In the source study's methods: Because the immunoSEQ output included only junctional sequences and no quality scores, the filtering could not be the same as the filtering used for full-length reads. Sequences were annotated with PyIR, a Python wrapper for IgBLAST v1.9, and V/J genes and CDR3 were assigned using IMGT germline references. Reads with weak V/J assignments (E-value above 1e-6), missing CDR3, stop codons, out-of-frame junctions, or ambiguous translated residues were removed. V3J clonotypes were defined as sequences sharing an identical inferred V gene, J gene, and CDR3 amino acid sequence. To compute the percentage overlap between repertoires, the number of shared unique clonotypes was divided by the size of the smaller repertoire. Repertoire richness was assessed with RTK rarefaction, the Chao1 estimator, and Recon v2.1 estimates of unobserved clonotypes. Generation probabilities for all TCRbeta clonotypes obtained by the gDNA method from a few donors were computed using OLGA. TCRdb re-hosts the immuneACCESS table, in-frame sequences only. Its copies lack some clones; in the studies checked, an unresolved V gene accounts for under half of them, and the cause for the rest is not known. V and J calls and clone size follow that table, whereas D and trimming were derived from the DNA. Here the sample has 2,500,000 or so clones; approximately 90% occur a single time. The ten top clones hold more than 0.35% of the sample.

The CDR3, from cysteine to phenylalanine, totals 15 residues. The read is trimmed to its CDR3 DNA, 45 bases read in frame from base 1. V sheds 2 bases and J sheds 3 bases, leaving 14 bases between their ends. CDR1 and CDR2, looked up from the germline V gene (reference sequence), are SEHNR and FQNEAQ. The donors were healthy, HIV-negative adults with no recently reported acute infections or vaccinations. All donors were Caucasian adults living in Nashville, Tennessee, USA. CD4+ T cells were enriched through magnetic negative selection, after which naive cells were positively selected on CD45RA and the remaining negative fraction served as the memory subset. After blood collection by leukapheresis, PBMCs were isolated using Ficoll-Histopaque density gradient centrifugation and then cryopreserved in the vapor phase of liquid nitrogen. Analytical flow cytometry was used to check the purity and quantity of every magnetically sorted T cell population. Genomic DNA was isolated from every sorted fraction and measured by UV absorbance on a Nanodrop 2000c.

The material sequenced was naive CD4+ T cells from PBMCs. Interpreted using the paper, the cell subset or site label stands for: CD45RA+ positively selected. Recombination connected TRBV7-9 to TRBJ2-7; the D gene cannot be resolved reliably. This receptor was identified in a man younger than 35 in good health. Some clones in this sample may be carry-over from other donors' samples. CDR3 loop: CASSLLSQPDYEQYF. In nucleotide form, the sequence is TGTGCCAGCAGCTTACTATCGCAGCCAGACTACGAGCAGTACTTC.